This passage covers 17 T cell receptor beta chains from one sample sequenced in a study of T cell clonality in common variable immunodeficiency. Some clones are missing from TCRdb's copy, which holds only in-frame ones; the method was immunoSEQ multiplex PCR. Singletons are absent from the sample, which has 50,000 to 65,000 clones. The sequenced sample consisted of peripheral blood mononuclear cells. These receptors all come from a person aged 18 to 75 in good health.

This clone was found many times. The CDR3 is CSAREGASNEKLFF. The DNA read from the CDR3 is TGCAGTGCTCGCGAGGGGGCATCTAATGAAAAA. This sequence joins TRBV20-1 and TRBJ1-4, with 7 bases that match TRBD1. The missing CDR3 end, 3 residues past where the read stops, is filled in from the germline J gene. The CDR3 is 14 amino acids. Unmatched junction bases numbered 6, after V lost 5 bases and J lost 3 bases. Germline V gene sequence: CDR1 DFQATT, CDR2 SNEGSKA (reference sequence).

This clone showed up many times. The CDR3 reads CASSLSEDRDNYGYTF. Incomplete CDR3 DNA: TGCGCCAGCAGCTTGTCTGAGGACAGGGATAACTATGGC. The chain links TRBV5-1 to TRBJ1-2; 8 bases line up with TRBD1. The read comes to an end 3 residues before the CDR3 does, leaving the germline J gene to fill in the end. The V gene's germline CDR1 is SGHRS and CDR2 YFSETQ. The V and J ends lost 1 base and 1 base, in that order; junction bases with no gene match: 6. This CDR3 comprises 16 residues. The whole variable domain, filled in from reference TRBV5-1 and TRBJ1-2, reads KAGVTQTPRYLIKTRGQQVTLSCSPISGHRSVSWYQQTPGQGLQFLFEYFSETQRNKGNFPGRFSGRQFSNSRSEMNVSTLELGDSALYLCASSLSEDRDNYGYTFGSGTRLTVV.

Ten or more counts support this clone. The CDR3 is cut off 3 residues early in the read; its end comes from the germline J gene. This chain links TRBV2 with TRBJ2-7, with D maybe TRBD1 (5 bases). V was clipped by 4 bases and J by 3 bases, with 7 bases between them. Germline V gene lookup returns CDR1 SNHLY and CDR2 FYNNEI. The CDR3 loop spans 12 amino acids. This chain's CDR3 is CASSADSYEQYF. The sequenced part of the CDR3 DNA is TGTGCCAGCAGTGCCGACAGCTACGAG.

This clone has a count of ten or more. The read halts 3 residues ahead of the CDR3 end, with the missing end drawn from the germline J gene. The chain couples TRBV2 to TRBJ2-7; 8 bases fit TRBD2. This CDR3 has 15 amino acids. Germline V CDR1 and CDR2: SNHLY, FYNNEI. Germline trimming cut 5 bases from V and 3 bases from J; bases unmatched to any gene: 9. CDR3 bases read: TGTGCCAGCAGTTTACATTTAGCGGGGCTCTACGAG. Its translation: CASSLHLAGLYE. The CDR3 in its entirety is CASSLHLAGLYEQYF. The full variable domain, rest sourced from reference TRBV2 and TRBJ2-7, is EPEVTQTPSHQVTQMGQEVILRCVPISNHLYFYWYRQILGQKVEFLVSFYNNEISEKSEIFDDQFSVERPDGSNFTLKIRSTKLEDSAMYFCASSLHLAGLYEQYFGPGTRLTVT.

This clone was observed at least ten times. Partial CDR3 DNA: TGTGCCAGCAGCTTCGATAGCGGGAGTGATGAG. Its protein is CASSFDSGSDE. The whole CDR3 sequence is CASSFDSGSDEQFF. The chain combines TRBV7-3 with TRBJ2-1; 9 positions match TRBD2. The read stops 3 residues short of the end of the CDR3; the missing end is completed from the germline J gene. The germline V gene encodes CDR1 SGHTA and CDR2 FQGTGA. Trimming at V came to 3 bases and at J to 8 bases, leaving 5 bases not matched to a gene. The CDR3 is 14 amino acids.

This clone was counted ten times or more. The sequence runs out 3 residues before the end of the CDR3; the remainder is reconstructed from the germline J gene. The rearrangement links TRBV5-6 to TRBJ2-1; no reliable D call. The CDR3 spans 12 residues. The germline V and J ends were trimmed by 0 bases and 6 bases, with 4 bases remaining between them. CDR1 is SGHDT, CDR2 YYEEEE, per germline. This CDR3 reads CASSLAFNEQFF. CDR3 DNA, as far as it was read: TGTGCCAGCAGCTTGGCCTTCAATGAG.

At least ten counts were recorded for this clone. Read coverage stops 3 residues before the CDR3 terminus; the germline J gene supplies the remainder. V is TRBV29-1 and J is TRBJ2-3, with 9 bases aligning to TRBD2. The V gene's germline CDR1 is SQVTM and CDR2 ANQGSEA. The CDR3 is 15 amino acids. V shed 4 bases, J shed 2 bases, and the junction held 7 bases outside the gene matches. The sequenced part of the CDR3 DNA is TGCAGCGTTGTGGCTACTAGCGGGCACACAGATACG. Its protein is CSVVATSGHTDT. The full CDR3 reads CSVVATSGHTDTQYF.

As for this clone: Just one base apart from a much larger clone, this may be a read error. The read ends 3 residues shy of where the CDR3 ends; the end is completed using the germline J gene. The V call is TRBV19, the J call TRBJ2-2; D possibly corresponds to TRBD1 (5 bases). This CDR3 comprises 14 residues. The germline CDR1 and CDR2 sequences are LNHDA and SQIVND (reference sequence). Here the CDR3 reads CASRQSSGANVLFF. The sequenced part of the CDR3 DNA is TGTGCCAGTAGACAGAGCTCTGGGGCCAACGTG.

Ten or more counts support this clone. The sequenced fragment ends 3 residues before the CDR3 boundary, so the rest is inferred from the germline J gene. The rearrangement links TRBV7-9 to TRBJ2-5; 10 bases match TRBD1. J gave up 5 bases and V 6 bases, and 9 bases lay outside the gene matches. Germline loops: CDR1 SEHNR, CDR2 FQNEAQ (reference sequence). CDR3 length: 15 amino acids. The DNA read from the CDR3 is TGTGCCAGCAGTCCTGACAGGGGGCTTACGGAGACC. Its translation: CASSPDRGLTET. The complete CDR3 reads CASSPDRGLTETQYF.

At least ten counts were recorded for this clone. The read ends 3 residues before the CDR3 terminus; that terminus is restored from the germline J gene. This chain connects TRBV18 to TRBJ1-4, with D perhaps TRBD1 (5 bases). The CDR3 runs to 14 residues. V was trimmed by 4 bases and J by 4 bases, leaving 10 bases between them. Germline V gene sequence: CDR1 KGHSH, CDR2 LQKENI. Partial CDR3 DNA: TGTGCCAGCTCACAGCAGGGATTTAATGAAAAA. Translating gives CASSQQGFNEK. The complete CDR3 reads CASSQQGFNEKLFF.

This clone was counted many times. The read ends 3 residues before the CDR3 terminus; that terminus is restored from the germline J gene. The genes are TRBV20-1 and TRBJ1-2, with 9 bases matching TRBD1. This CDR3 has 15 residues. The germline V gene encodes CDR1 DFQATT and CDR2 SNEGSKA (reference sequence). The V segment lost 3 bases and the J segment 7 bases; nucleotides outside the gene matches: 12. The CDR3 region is CSASIATGGYGGYTF. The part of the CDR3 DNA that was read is TGCAGTGCTAGTATTGCTACAGGGGGCTATGGTGGC.

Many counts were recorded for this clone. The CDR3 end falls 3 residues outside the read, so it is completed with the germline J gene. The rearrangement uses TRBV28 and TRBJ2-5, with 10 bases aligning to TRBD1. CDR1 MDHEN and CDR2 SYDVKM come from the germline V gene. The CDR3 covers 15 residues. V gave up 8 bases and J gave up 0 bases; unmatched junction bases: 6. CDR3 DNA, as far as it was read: TGTGCCAGCTACCGGACAGGGGGGAACCAAGAGACC. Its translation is CASYRTGGNQET. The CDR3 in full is CASYRTGGNQETQYF.

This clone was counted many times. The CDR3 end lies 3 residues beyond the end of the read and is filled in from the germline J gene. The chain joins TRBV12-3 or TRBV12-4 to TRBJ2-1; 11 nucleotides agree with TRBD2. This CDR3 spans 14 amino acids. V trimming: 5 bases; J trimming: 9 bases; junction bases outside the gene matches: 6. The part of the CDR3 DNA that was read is TGTGCCAGCAGTCCGGGACTAGCGGTGACTGAG. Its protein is CASSPGLAVTE. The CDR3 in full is CASSPGLAVTEQFF.

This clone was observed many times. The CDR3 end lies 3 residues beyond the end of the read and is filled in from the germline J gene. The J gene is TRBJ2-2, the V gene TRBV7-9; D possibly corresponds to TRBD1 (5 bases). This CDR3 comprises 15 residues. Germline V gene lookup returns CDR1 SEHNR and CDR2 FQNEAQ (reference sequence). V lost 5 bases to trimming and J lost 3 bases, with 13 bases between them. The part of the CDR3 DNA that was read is TGTGCCAGCAGCCAGTACCGACAGCACACCGGGGAG. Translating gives CASSQYRQHTGE. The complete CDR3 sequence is CASSQYRQHTGELFF.

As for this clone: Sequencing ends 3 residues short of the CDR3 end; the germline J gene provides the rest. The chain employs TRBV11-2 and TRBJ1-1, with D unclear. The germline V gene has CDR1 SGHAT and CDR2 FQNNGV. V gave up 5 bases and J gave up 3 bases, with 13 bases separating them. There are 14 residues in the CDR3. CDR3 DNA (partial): TGTGCCAGCAGCGTTGCGGGATTGGACACTGAA. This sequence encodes CASSVAGLDTE. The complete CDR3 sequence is CASSVAGLDTEAFF. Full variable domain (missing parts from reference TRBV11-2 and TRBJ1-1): EAGVAQSPRYKIIEKRQSVAFWCNPISGHATLYWYQQILGQGPKLLIQFQNNGVVDDSQLPKDRFSAERLKGVDSTLKIQPAKLEDSAVYLCASSVAGLDTEAFFGQGTRLTVV.

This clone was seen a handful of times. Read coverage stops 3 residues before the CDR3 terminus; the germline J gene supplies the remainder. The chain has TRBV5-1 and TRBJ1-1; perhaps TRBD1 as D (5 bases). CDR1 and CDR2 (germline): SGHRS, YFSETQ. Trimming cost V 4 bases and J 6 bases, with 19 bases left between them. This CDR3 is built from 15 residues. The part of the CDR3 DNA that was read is TGCGCCAGCAGCCCCCCTTCCCAGGGTAAGGCTGAA. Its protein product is CASSPPSQGKAE. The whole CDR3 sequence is CASSPPSQGKAEAFF. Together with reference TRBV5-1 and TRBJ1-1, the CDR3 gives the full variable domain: KAGVTQTPRYLIKTRGQQVTLSCSPISGHRSVSWYQQTPGQGLQFLFEYFSETQRNKGNFPGRFSGRQFSNSRSEMNVSTLELGDSALYLCASSPPSQGKAEAFFGQGTRLTVV.

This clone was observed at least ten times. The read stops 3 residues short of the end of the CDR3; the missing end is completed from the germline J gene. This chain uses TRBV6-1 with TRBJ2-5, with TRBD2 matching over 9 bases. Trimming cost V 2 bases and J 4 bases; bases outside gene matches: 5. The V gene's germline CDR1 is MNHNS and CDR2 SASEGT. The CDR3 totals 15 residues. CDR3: CASSEIAGEAETQYF. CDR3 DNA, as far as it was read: TGTGCCAGCAGTGAAATAGCGGGAGAGGCAGAGACC.